The T cell receptor beta chain described here comes from a study of T cell repertoires in cytomegalovirus infection. Study context: Well-studied HLA-B-restricted CMV epitopes were used in the study alongside recently identified HLA-C-restricted ones. Findings of the study overall: Carriage of CMV together with the relevant HLA was identifiable through cumulative public TCR beta family frequency. Predominance within the ex vivo response was attributable to HLA-C-restricted CMV-specific TCR beta clonotypes.

Concerning this clonotype itself: What it binds is unknown.

From the reads, TCRdb called clonotypes with MiXCR, one entry per CDR3 protein. The sample records roughly 860,000 distinct CDR3 sequences, around a third being singletons. The CDR3 totals 15 residues. Germline CDR1 is LNHNV and CDR2 is YYDKDF (reference sequence). The ends lost 8 bases at V and 0 bases at J; junction bases unmatched: 8. The sequence was obtained from a human donor in good health (CMV status not recorded). Some clones in this sample may be carry-over from other donors' samples. The gene calls are TRBV15 and TRBJ1-1, with TRBD1 identical over 8 bases. Sequencing used cultured CD8+ T cells from PBMCs, obtained from culture after CMV antigen stimulation. CDR3 residues: CATQRGTGMNTEAFF. The CDR3 nucleotides read TGTGCCACCCAGCGGGGGACAGGCATGAACACTGAAGCTTTCTTT.